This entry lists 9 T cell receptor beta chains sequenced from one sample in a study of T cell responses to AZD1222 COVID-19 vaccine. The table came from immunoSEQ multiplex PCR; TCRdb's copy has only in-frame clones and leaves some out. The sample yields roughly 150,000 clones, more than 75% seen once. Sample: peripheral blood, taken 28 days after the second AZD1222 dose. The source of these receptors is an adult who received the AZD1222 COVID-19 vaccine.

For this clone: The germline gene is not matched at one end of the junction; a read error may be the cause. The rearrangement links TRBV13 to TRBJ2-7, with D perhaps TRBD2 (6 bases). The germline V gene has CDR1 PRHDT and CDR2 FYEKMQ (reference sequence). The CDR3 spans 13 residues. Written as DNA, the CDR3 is TGTGCCAGCAGCTTAGGGGCAGGGAGGTACGCGAACTTC. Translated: CASSLGAGRYANF.

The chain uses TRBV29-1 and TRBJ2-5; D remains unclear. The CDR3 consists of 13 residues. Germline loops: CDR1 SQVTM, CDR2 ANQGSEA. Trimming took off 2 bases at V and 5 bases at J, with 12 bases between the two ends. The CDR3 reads CSVERVAGETQYF. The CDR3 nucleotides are TGCAGCGTTGAAAGAGTAGCCGGCGAGACCCAGTACTTC. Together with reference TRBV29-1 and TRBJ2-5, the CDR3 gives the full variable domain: SAVISQKPSRDICQRGTSLTIQCQVDSQVTMMFWYRQQPGQSLTLIATANQGSEATYESGFVIDKFPISRPNLTFSTLTVSNMSPEDSSIYLCSVERVAGETQYFGPGTRLLVL.

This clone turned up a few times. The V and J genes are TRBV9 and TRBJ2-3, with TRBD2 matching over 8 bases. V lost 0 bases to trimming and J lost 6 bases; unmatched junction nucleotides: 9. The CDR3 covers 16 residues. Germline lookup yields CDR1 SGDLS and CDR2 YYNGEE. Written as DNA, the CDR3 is TGTGCCAGCAGCGTAGACGGAGGACTAGCATGGGATACGCAGTATTTT. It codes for CASSVDGGLAWDTQYF.

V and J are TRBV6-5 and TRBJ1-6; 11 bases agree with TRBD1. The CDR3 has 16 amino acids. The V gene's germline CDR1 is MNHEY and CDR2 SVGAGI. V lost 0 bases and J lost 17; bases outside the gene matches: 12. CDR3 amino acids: CASSYSGTGGRSPIHF. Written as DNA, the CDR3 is TGTGCCAGCAGTTACTCGGGGACAGGGGGACGATCCCCGATCCACTTT.

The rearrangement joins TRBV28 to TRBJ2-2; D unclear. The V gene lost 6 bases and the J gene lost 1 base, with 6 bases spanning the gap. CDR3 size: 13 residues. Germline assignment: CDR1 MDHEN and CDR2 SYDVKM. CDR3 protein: CASSDQNTGELFF. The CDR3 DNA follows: TGTGCCAGCAGCGATCAGAACACCGGGGAGCTGTTTTTT.

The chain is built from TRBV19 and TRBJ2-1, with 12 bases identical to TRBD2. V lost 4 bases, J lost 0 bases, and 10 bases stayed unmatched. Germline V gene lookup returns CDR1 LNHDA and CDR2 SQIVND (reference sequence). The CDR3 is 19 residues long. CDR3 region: CASSKRLAGGTRSYNEQFF. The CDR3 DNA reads TGTGCCAGTAGTAAGCGCCTAGCGGGAGGGACCCGCTCCTACAATGAGCAGTTCTTC. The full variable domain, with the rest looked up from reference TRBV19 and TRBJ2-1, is DGGITQSPKYLFRKEGQNVTLSCEQNLNHDAMYWYRQDPGQGLRLIYYSQIVNDFQKGDIAEGYSVSREKKESFPLTVTSAQKNPTAFYLCASSKRLAGGTRSYNEQFFGPGTRLTVL.

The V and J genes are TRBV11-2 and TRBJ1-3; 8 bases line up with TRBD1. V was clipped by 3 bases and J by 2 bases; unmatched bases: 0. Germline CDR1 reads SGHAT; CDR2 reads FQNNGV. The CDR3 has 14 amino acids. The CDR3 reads CASSLDRAGNTIYF. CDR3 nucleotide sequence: TGTGCCAGCAGCTTGGACAGGGCTGGAAACACCATATATTTT.

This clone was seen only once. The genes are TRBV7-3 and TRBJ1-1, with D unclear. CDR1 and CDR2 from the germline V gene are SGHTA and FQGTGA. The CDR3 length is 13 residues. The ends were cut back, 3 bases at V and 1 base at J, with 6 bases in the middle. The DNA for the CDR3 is TGTGCCAGCAGCTTTAGAGAGAACACTGAAGCTTTCTTT. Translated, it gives CASSFRENTEAFF.

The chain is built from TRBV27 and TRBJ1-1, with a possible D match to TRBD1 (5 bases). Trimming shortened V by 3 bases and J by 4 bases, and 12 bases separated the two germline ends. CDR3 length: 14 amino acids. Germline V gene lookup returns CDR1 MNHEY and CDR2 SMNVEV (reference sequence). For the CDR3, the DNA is TGTGCCAGCAGTTTCCAGGGTTTTGGCACTGAAGCTTTCTTT. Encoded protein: CASSFQGFGTEAFF.